This T cell receptor (beta chain) was documented in a study of blood T cell repertoires in COVID-19. At the level of the study: COVID-19 samples from acute and convalescent phases originated in the United States, Italy and Spain.

This CDR3 region has 19 residues. CDR1 and CDR2 (germline): SSHAT, FNYEAQ (reference sequence). Remarks on this clone: One end of the junction does not line up with germline, which may come from a read error.

TCRdb keeps only in-frame clones here, not all; method: immunoSEQ multiplex PCR. The sample shows some 150,000 clones, around 91% of them seen only once. Specimen: PBMCs or T cells enriched from blood (not recorded which). V usage is TRBV7-7 and J usage is TRBJ2-1, with TRBD1 identical over 8 bases. This TCR derives from a woman aged 18-29 years who had recovered from COVID-19. The CDR3: CASSLGTGKTGVLDNEQFF. In DNA form, the CDR3 reads TGTGCTAGCAGCTTAGGGACGGGGAAGACAGGGGTCCTAGACAATGAGCAGTTCTTC.